This TCR beta chain appears in the sequencing data of a study of blood T cell repertoires in COVID-19. About the study: COVID-19 samples from acute and convalescent phases originated in the United States, Italy and Spain. T cells, B-cell-depleted T cells, or PBMCs supplied cDNA or gDNA.

V shed 2 bases and J shed 3 bases, with 8 bases lying between them. The CDR3 is 13 amino acids. Looked up from germline, CDR1 is KGHSH and CDR2 is LQKENI. In the authors' workflow: Estimated nucleated cell counts came from reference gene primer amplification. The data were produced by immunoSEQ multiplex PCR, yet TCRdb's version contains in-frame clones alone and is incomplete. The V and J calls and clone size were taken over from that table, and D and trimming were inferred from the DNA. The repertoire has about 200,000 clones, about nine tenths of them found once; the top ten carry roughly 1.6%. On this clone: The sample has other DNA sequences that encode this CDR3 too.

The gene calls are TRBV18 and TRBJ2-7, with D possibly matching TRBD1 (5 bases). This TCR came from a man between 18 and 29 years old with active or convalescent COVID-19. Sequenced material: peripheral blood. This chain's CDR3 is CASSPGQDYEQYF. In DNA, the CDR3 is TGTGCCAGCTCACCAGGACAAGACTACGAGCAGTACTTC.